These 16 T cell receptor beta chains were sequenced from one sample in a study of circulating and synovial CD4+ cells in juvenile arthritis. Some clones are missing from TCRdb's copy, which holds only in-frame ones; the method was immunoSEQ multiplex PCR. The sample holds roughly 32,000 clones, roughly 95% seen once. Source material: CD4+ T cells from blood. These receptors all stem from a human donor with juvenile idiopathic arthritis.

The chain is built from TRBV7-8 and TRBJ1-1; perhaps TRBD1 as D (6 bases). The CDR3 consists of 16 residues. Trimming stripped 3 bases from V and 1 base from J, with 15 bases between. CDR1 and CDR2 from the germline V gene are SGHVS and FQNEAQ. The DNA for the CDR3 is TGTGCCAGCAGCTTTATTCGGGGGGCTTCGAACACTGAAGCTTTCTTT. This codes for CASSFIRGASNTEAFF.

This CDR3 is CASSPGTPDTQYF. CDR3 DNA sequence: TGTGCCAGCTCCCCCGGGACACCAGATACGCAGTATTTT. The chain has TRBV18 and TRBJ2-3; weak D call: TRBD1 (6 bases). Trimming removed 6 bases from V and 4 bases from J, with 11 bases in between. CDR1 and CDR2 (germline): KGHSH, LQKENI. The CDR3 totals 13 residues.

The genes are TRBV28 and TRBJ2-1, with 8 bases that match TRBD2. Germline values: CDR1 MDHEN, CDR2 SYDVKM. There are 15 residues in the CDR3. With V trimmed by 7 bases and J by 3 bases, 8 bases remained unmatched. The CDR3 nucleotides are TGTGCCAGCACTCCGGGGGGGGGTGACTACAATGAGCAGTTCTTC. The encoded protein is CASTPGGGDYNEQFF.

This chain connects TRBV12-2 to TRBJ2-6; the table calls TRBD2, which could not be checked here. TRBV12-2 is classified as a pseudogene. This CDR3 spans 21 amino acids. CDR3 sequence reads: CASRLAGSVGDNNSGANVLTF. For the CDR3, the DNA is TGTGCAAGTCGCTTAGCGGGGAGCGTCGGAGATAACAACTCTGGGGCCAACGTCCTGACTTTC.

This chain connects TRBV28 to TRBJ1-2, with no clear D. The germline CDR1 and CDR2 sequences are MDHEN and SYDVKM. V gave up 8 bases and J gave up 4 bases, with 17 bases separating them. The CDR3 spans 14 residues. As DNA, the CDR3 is TGTGCCAGCGGCTCGACCAGGCTTACCTATGGCTACACCTTC. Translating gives CASGSTRLTYGYTF.

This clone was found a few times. CDR3 DNA sequence: TGCGCCAGCAGCCAAGCTCGTGAGAAATCTGGAAACACCATATATTTT. Translated, it gives CASSQAREKSGNTIYF. The chain joins TRBV4-1 to TRBJ1-3; D is undetermined. V was pared by 1 base and J by 1 base, with 11 bases between. Germline CDR1 MGHRA, CDR2 YSYEKL. This CDR3 is 16 amino acids long.

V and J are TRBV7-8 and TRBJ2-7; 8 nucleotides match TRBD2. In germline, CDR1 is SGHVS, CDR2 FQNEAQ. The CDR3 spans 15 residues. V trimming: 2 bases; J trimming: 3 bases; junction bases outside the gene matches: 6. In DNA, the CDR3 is TGTGCCAGCAGCTTAACTACTAGCGGTAACTACGAGCAGTACTTC. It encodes CASSLTTSGNYEQYF.

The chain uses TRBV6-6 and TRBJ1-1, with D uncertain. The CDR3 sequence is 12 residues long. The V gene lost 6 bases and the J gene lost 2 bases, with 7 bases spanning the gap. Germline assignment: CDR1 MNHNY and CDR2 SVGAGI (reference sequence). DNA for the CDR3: TGTGCCAGCAGCCGGGTTAACACTGAAGCTTTCTTT. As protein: CASSRVNTEAFF.

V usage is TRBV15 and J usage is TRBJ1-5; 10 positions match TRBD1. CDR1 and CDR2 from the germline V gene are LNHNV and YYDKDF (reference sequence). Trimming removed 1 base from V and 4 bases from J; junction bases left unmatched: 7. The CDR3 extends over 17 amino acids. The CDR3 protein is CATSRVPGQGRNQPQHF. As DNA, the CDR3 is TGTGCCACCAGCAGAGTTCCGGGACAGGGGAGGAATCAGCCCCAGCATTTT. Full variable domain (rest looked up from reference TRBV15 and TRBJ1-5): DAMVIQNPRYQVTQFGKPVTLSCSQTLNHNVMYWYQQKSSQAPKLLFHYYDKDFNNEADTPDNFQSRRPNTSFCFLDIRSPGLGDTAMYLCATSRVPGQGRNQPQHFGDGTRLSIL.

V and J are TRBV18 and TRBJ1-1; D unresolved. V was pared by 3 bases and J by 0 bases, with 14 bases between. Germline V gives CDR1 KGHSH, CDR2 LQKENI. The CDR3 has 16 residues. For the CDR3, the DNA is TGTGCCAGCTCACCCGTGGCAGGCATCGTGAACACTGAAGCTTTCTTT. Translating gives CASSPVAGIVNTEAFF.

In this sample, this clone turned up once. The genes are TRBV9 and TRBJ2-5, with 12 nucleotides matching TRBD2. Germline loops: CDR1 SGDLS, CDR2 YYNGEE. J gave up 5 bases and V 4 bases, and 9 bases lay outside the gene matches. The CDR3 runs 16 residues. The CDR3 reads CASSPQLAGGGETQYF. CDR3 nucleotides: TGTGCCAGCAGCCCACAACTAGCGGGAGGAGGGGAGACCCAGTACTTC.

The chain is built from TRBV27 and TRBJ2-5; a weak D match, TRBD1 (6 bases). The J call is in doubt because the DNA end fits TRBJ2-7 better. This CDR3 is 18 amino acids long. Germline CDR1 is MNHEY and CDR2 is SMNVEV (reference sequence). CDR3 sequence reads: CASSLSGGGDRSRYEQYF. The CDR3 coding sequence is TGTGCCAGCAGTTTGTCCGGTGGGGGCGACAGATCCCGCTACGAGCAGTACTTC.

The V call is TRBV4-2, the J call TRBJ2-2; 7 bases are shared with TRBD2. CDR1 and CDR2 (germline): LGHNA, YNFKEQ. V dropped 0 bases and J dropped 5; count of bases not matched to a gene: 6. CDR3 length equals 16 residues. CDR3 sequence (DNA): TGTGCCAGCAGCCAAGATTGGCTAGCGGATACCGGGGAGCTGTTTTTT. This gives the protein CASSQDWLADTGELFF.

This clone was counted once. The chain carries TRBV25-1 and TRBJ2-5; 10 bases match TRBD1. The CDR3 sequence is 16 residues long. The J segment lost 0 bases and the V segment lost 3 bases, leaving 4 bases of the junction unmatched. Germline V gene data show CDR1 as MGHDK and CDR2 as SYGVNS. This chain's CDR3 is CASSEGTGAHQETQYF. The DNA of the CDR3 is TGTGCCAGCAGTGAGGGGACAGGGGCACACCAAGAGACCCAGTACTTC.

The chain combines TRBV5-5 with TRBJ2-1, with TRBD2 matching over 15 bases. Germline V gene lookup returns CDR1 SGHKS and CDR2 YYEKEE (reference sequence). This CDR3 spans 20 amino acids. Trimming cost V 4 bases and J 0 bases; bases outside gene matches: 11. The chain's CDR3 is CASSHVRTSGGVSSYNEQFF. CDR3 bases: TGTGCCAGCAGCCACGTCAGGACTAGCGGGGGGGTAAGCTCCTACAATGAGCAGTTCTTC.

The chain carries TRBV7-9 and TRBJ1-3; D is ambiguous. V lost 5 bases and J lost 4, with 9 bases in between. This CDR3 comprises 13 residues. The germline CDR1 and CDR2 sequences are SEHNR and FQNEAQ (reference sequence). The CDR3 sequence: CASSPSRGNTIYF. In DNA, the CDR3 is TGTGCCAGCAGCCCTAGCCGGGGAAACACCATATATTTT.